The T cell receptor (beta chain) described here comes from a study of T cells in women clearing cervical HPV infection. Study-wide context: Cases were women with histologically confirmed HPV16-related CIN3 or worse, including a couple of invasive cancers. Case blood was drawn when the lesion was first found; control blood after infection became undetectable.

Comment on this clone: Its antigen remains unidentified. From the germline J gene comes the end of the CDR3, since the read stops 3 residues before it.

Sequenced by immunoSEQ multiplex PCR; TCRdb stores in-frame clones only, minus some. The sample totals over 9,500 clones. The length of the CDR3 is 13 residues. Germline values: CDR1 PRHDT, CDR2 FYEKMQ (reference sequence). Trimming stripped 1 base from V and 4 bases from J, with 6 bases between. General study findings and limits: CIN3+ cases had significantly higher TCR repertoire richness than controls, but evenness did not differ. TRBV6-7 abundance was lower in cases than controls (around 0.1% versus 0.15%).

The sequence was obtained from a woman aged 18-69 years with a cervical HPV16 infection that either progressed to CIN3+ or cleared (not recorded which). The chain has TRBV13 and TRBJ2-3; tentative D call: TRBD1 (5 bases). Sequences were obtained from blood buffy coat. CDR3 DNA (partial): TGTGCCAGCAGCTTAGAAGGGGCAGATACG. The encoded protein is CASSLEGADT. The whole CDR3 sequence reads CASSLEGADTQYF.